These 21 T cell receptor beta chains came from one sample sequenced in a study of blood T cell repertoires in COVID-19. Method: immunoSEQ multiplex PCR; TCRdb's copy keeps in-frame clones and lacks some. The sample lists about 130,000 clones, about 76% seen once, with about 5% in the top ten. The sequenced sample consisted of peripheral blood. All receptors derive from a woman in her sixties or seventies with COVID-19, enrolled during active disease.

CDR3 region: CASSLPGTGGFTEAFF. The DNA of the CDR3 is TGTGCCAGCAGCCTGCCCGGGACAGGGGGATTCACTGAAGCTTTCTTT. The chain joins TRBV28 to TRBJ1-1, with 11 bases matching TRBD1. V trimming: 6 bases; J trimming: 4 bases; junction bases outside the gene matches: 10. The CDR3 is made up of 16 amino acids. Germline CDR1 MDHEN, CDR2 SYDVKM.

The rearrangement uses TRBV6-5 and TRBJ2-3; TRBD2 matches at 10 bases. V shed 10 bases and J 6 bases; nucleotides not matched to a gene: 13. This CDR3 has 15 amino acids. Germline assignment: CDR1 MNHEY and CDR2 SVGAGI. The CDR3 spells CANLAGGSQWDTQYF. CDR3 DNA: TGTGCCAATTTAGCGGGGGGTTCGCAATGGGATACGCAGTATTTT.

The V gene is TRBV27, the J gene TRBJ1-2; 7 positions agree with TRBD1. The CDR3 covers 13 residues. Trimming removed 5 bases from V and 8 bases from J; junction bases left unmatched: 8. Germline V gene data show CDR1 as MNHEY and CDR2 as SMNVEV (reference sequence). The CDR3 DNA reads TGTGCCAGCAGTACCGACAGGGTCGGGGGCTACACCTTC. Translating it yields CASSTDRVGGYTF.

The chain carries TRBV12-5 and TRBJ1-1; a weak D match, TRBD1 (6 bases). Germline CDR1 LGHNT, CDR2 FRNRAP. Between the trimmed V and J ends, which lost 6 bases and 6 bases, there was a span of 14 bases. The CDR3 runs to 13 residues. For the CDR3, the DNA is TGTGCTAGTGGCCTTGGCGGGGGCCCTGAAGCTTTCTTT. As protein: CASGLGGGPEAFF.

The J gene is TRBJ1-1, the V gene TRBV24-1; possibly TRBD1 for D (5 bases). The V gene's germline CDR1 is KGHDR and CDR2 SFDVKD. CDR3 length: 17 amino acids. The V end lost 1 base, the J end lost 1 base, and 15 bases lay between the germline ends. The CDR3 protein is CATSDFATTGRNTEAFF. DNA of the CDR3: TGTGCCACCAGTGATTTCGCCACAACAGGCCGGAACACTGAAGCTTTCTTT.

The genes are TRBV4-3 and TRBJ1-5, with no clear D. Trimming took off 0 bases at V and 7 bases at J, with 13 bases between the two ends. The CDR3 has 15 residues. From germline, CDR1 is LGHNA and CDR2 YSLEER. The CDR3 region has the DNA TGCGCCAGCAGCCAAGATAGCGGACGGGCCCAGCCCCAGCATTTT. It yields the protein CASSQDSGRAQPQHF.

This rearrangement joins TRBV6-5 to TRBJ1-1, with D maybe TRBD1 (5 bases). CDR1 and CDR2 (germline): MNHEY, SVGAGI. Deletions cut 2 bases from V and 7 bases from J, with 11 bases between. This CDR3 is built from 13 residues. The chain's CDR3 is CASSYGQGGEAFF. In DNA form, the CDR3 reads TGTGCCAGCAGTTACGGGCAGGGCGGTGAAGCTTTCTTT.

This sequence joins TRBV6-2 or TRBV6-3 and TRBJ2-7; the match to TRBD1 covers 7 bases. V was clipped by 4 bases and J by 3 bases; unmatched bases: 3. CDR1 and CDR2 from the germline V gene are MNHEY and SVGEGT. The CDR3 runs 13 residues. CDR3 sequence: CASSWDRLYEQYF. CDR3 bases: TGTGCCAGCAGTTGGGACAGACTCTACGAGCAGTACTTC.

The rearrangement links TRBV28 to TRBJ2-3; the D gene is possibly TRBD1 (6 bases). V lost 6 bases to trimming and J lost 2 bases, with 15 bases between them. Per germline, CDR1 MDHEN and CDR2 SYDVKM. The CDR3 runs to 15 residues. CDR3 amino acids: CASSPSDRNTDTQYF. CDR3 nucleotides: TGTGCCAGCAGCCCCTCTGACAGGAACACAGATACGCAGTATTTT.

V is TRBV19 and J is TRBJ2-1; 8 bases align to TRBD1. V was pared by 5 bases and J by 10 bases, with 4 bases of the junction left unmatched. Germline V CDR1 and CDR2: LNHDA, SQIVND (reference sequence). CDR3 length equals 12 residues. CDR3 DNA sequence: TGTGCCAGTAGTCCCGGACAGGGAGAGCAGTTCTTC. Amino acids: CASSPGQGEQFF.

The CDR3: CASSPGTSVETQYF. The CDR3 DNA follows: TGCGCCAGCAGCCCCGGGACTAGCGTTGAGACCCAGTACTTC. V and J are TRBV5-1 and TRBJ2-5; TRBD2 matches 10 bases. From germline, CDR1 is SGHRS and CDR2 YFSETQ. V lost 4 bases, J lost 5 bases, and 5 bases stayed unmatched. CDR3 size: 14 residues.

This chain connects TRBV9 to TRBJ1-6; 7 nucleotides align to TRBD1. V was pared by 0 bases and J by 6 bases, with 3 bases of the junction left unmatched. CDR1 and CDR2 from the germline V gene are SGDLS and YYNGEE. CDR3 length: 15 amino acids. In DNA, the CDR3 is TGTGCCAGCAGCGTAGGGTGGGACAGTAATTCACCCCTCCACTTT. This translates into CASSVGWDSNSPLHF.

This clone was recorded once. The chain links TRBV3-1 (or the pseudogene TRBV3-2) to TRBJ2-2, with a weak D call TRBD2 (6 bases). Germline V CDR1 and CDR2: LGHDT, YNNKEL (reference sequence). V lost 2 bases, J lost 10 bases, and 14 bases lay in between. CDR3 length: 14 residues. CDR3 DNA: TGTGCCAGCAGCCAATCAGGGACTCCGGCGGAGCTGTTTTTT. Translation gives CASSQSGTPAELFF.

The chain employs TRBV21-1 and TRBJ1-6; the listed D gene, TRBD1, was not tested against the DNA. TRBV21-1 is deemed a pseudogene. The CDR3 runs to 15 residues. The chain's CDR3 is CASSSYRQAHSPLHF. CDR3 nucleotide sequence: TGTGCCAGCAGCAGTTACCGACAGGCGCATTCACCCCTCCACTTT.

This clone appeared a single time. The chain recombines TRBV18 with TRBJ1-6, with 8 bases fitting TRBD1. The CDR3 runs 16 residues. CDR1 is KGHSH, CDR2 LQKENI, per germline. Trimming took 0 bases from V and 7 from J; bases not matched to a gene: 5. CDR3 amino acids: CASSPPSTGVNSPLHF. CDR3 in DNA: TGTGCCAGCTCACCACCCTCGACAGGGGTAAATTCACCCCTCCACTTT.

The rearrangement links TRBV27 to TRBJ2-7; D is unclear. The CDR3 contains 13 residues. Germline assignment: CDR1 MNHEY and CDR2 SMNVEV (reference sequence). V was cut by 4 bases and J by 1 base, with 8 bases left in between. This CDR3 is CASSYGGSYEQYF. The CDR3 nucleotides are TGTGCCAGCAGTTACGGCGGATCCTACGAGCAGTACTTC.

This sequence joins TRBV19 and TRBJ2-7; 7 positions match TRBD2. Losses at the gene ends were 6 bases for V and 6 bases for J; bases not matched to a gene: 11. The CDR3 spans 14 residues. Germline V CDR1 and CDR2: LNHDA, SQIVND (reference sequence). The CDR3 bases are TGTGCCAGTAGCCATGTCACTGGCGGGGGCGAGCAGTACTTC. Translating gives CASSHVTGGGEQYF.

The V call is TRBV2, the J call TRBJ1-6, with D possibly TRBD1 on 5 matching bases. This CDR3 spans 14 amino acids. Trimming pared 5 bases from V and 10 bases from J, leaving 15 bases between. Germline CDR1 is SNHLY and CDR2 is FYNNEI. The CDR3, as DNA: TGTGCCAGCAGTCCCCAGGTTCAGGGATCACCCCTCCACTTT. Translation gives CASSPQVQGSPLHF.

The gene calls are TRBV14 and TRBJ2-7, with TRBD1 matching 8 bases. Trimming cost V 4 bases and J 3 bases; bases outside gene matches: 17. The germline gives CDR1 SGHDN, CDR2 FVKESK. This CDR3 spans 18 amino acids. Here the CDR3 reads CASSPGMTGQGGIYEQYF. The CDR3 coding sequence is TGTGCCAGCAGCCCGGGGATGACTGGACAGGGAGGTATCTACGAGCAGTACTTC.

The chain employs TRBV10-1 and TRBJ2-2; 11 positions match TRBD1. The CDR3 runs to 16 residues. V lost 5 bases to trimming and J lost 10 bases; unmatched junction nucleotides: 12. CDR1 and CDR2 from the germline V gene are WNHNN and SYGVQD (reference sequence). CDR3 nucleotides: TGCGCCAGCAGTCACCCACCGGGACAGGGGGGAGAGGAGCTGTTTTTT. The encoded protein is CASSHPPGQGGEELFF.

The CDR3 spells CASSPGLAASTDTQYF. The CDR3 coding sequence is TGCGCCAGCAGCCCGGGACTAGCGGCTAGCACAGATACGCAGTATTTT. The chain combines TRBV5-1 with TRBJ2-3, with 11 bases lining up with TRBD2. The germline V gene encodes CDR1 SGHRS and CDR2 YFSETQ. The CDR3 totals 16 residues. After removal of 4 bases from V and 0 bases from J, the junction contained 4 bases not matched to a gene.